These T cell receptor beta chains were read from a single sample in a study of T cell changes during pregnancy in multiple sclerosis. Measured with immunoSEQ multiplex PCR; TCRdb has only the in-frame clones, and not every one. The repertoire holds 45,000 or so clones, 75% to 95% seen once, with under 9.5% in the top ten. This sample comprised CD8+ T cells from peripheral blood mononuclear cells, obtained after pregnancy. Receptors were obtained from a female donor with multiple sclerosis, enrolled in a pregnancy study. CDR3s include the opening cysteine and the closing phenylalanine or tryptophan. Each record gives: clone size, V gene, D gene, J gene, CDR3 DNA, CDR3 protein. D genes are given only for firm matches. For some rows the clone size is stated as once, few or many, or as a class when expanded; others skip it.

clone_size: NA; v_call: TRBV19; d_call: NA; j_call: TRBJ1-5; cdr3_nt: TGTGCCAGTAGTTCCACAGAACTGGGCAATCAGCCCCAGCATTTT; cdr3_aa: CASSSTELGNQPQHF
clone_size: once; v_call: TRBV29-1; d_call: TRBD2; j_call: TRBJ2-1; cdr3_nt: TGCAGCGTTGTGCGAGCGGGAGTCTACAATGAGCAGTTCTTC; cdr3_aa: CSVVRAGVYNEQFF
clone_size: NA; v_call: TRBV7-2; d_call: NA; j_call: TRBJ2-2; cdr3_nt: TGTGCCAGCAGCCGGACTCCGAACACCGGGGAGCTGTTTTTT; cdr3_aa: CASSRTPNTGELFF
clone_size: NA; v_call: TRBV4-1; d_call: NA; j_call: TRBJ2-5; cdr3_nt: TGCGCCAGCAGCCAAGAGCAGGGGGAGACCCAGTACTTC; cdr3_aa: CASSQEQGETQYF
clone_size: NA; v_call: TRBV30; d_call: NA; j_call: TRBJ1-1; cdr3_nt: TGTGCCTGGAGTGCGGCAGAGGCCACTGAAGCTTTCTTT; cdr3_aa: CAWSAAEATEAFF
clone_size: NA; v_call: TRBV5-5; d_call: NA; j_call: TRBJ2-1; cdr3_nt: TGTGCCAGCAGCTTGGGGATTACTAGTAGCGAGCAGTTCTTC; cdr3_aa: CASSLGITSSEQFF
clone_size: once; v_call: TRBV14; d_call: TRBD2; j_call: TRBJ2-7; cdr3_nt: TGTGCCAGCAGCCCGAGGATCGGGGGGTCCGCCTACGAGCAGTACTTC; cdr3_aa: CASSPRIGGSAYEQYF
clone_size: NA; v_call: TRBV15; d_call: NA; j_call: TRBJ1-3; cdr3_nt: TGTGCCACCAGGGCTTATCCTGGAAACACCATATATTTT; cdr3_aa: CATRAYPGNTIYF
clone_size: NA; v_call: TRBV7-9; d_call: NA; j_call: TRBJ1-1; cdr3_nt: TGTGCCAGCAGCCACGAGTCGAACACTGAAGCTTTCTTT; cdr3_aa: CASSHESNTEAFF
clone_size: NA; v_call: TRBV6-5; d_call: TRBD1; j_call: TRBJ1-1; cdr3_nt: TGTGCCAGCAGTATACAGGGGACTGAAGCTTTCTTT; cdr3_aa: CASSIQGTEAFF
clone_size: NA; v_call: TRBV10-1; d_call: NA; j_call: TRBJ2-7; cdr3_nt: TGCGCCAGCAGTGAATTACGGAGTACCCAAGCCTACGAGCAGTACTTC; cdr3_aa: CASSELRSTQAYEQYF
clone_size: NA; v_call: TRBV4-1; d_call: NA; j_call: TRBJ2-2; cdr3_nt: TGCGCCAGCAGCCGGAGCCTTAGGTGGGTGGTCAACACCGGGGAGCTGTTTTTT; cdr3_aa: CASSRSLRWVVNTGELFF
clone_size: NA; v_call: TRBV7-2; d_call: NA; j_call: TRBJ1-5; cdr3_nt: TGTGCCAGCAGCTTAGCGCTAGGCCAGCCCCAGCATTTT; cdr3_aa: CASSLALGQPQHF
clone_size: NA; v_call: TRBV7-6; d_call: NA; j_call: TRBJ1-1; cdr3_nt: TGTGCCAGCAGCTCTCCCGGGGGCACTGAAGCTTTCTTT; cdr3_aa: CASSSPGGTEAFF
clone_size: medium-sized; v_call: TRBV6-6; d_call: NA; j_call: TRBJ2-2; cdr3_nt: TGTGCCAGCAGTTACTCTAGCGACACCGGGGAGCTGTTTTTT; cdr3_aa: CASSYSSDTGELFF
clone_size: NA; v_call: TRBV7-2; d_call: NA; j_call: TRBJ1-1; cdr3_nt: TGTGCCAGCAGCTCGTCTCAGGGGAGCGCTTTCTTT; cdr3_aa: CASSSSQGSAFF
clone_size: NA; v_call: TRBV7-2; d_call: NA; j_call: TRBJ1-5; cdr3_nt: TGTGCCAGCAGCTTAGCGGCAGGGTCGAATCAGCCCCAGCATTTT; cdr3_aa: CASSLAAGSNQPQHF
clone_size: few; v_call: TRBV15; d_call: NA; j_call: TRBJ2-1; cdr3_nt: TGTGCCACCAGCAGAGATCAGGGCGCTAGTGGGAATGAGCAGTTCTTC; cdr3_aa: CATSRDQGASGNEQFF
clone_size: NA; v_call: TRBV4-1; d_call: NA; j_call: TRBJ1-4; cdr3_nt: TGCGCCAGCAGCCAAGGGCGATCGGGGGGTGCTAATGAAAAACTGTTTTTT; cdr3_aa: CASSQGRSGGANEKLFF
clone_size: NA; v_call: TRBV27; d_call: TRBD1; j_call: TRBJ2-7; cdr3_nt: TGTGCCAGCAGCACCGGACAGGGGGCCTCCTACGAGCAGTACTTC; cdr3_aa: CASSTGQGASYEQYF
clone_size: few; v_call: TRBV29-1; d_call: TRBD2; j_call: TRBJ2-3; cdr3_nt: TGCAGCGCTAGACCAGCGGGGGGCACAGATACGCAGTATTTT; cdr3_aa: CSARPAGGTDTQYF
clone_size: NA; v_call: TRBV19; d_call: NA; j_call: TRBJ2-3; cdr3_nt: TGTGCCAGTAGTCTCCTCCAAGCAGGGACAGATACGCAGTATTTT; cdr3_aa: CASSLLQAGTDTQYF
clone_size: NA; v_call: TRBV7-3; d_call: NA; j_call: TRBJ1-2; cdr3_nt: TGTGCCAGCAGCTTAGATCAGGGTTCAAGACCAAACTATGGCTACACCTTC; cdr3_aa: CASSLDQGSRPNYGYTF
clone_size: NA; v_call: TRBV12-5; d_call: TRBD1; j_call: TRBJ1-5; cdr3_nt: TGTGCTAGTGGTTTGGTACCGGACGGGAGGGGGCGCGAGCATTTT; cdr3_aa: CASGLVPDGRGREHF
clone_size: NA; v_call: TRBV7-2; d_call: TRBD1; j_call: TRBJ1-2; cdr3_nt: TGTGCCAGCAGCCTTACAGGGGGCGATGGCTACACCTTC; cdr3_aa: CASSLTGGDGYTF
clone_size: NA; v_call: TRBV7-6; d_call: NA; j_call: TRBJ2-3; cdr3_nt: TGTGCCAGCAGCTTACTAGCGCTAAGCACAGATACGCAGTATTTT; cdr3_aa: CASSLLALSTDTQYF
clone_size: NA; v_call: TRBV7-6; d_call: NA; j_call: TRBJ2-7; cdr3_nt: TGTGCCAGCAGCCCGGGAGAGGGAGGCTACGAGCAGTACTTC; cdr3_aa: CASSPGEGGYEQYF
clone_size: NA; v_call: TRBV6-5; d_call: NA; j_call: TRBJ2-7; cdr3_nt: TGTGCCAGCAGGGACTTGGACAGATCCTACGAGCAGTACTTC; cdr3_aa: CASRDLDRSYEQYF
clone_size: NA; v_call: TRBV27; d_call: NA; j_call: TRBJ2-3; cdr3_nt: TGTGCCAGCAGTCCCACGGGGGGCACAGATACGCAGTATTTT; cdr3_aa: CASSPTGGTDTQYF
clone_size: once; v_call: TRBV6-6; d_call: TRBD1; j_call: TRBJ2-7; cdr3_nt: TGTGCCAGCAGTCAGACAGGGGGTGAGCAGTACTTC; cdr3_aa: CASSQTGGEQYF
clone_size: NA; v_call: TRBV19; d_call: NA; j_call: TRBJ1-5; cdr3_nt: TGTGCCAGTAGTCCACTAGGGTTCAATCAGCCCCAGCATTTT; cdr3_aa: CASSPLGFNQPQHF
clone_size: many; v_call: TRBV6-5; d_call: TRBD2; j_call: TRBJ2-3; cdr3_nt: TGTGCCAGCAGCCGGACTAGCGGGGGCCCAGATACGCAGTATTTT; cdr3_aa: CASSRTSGGPDTQYF
clone_size: NA; v_call: TRBV7-9; d_call: NA; j_call: TRBJ1-1; cdr3_nt: TGTGCCAGCAGCTTTGCGGTGGGACTCAAGACTGAAGCTTTCTTT; cdr3_aa: CASSFAVGLKTEAFF
clone_size: NA; v_call: TRBV11-2; d_call: NA; j_call: TRBJ2-2; cdr3_nt: TGTGCCAGCAGCTTAGACCCCAGGGGAGGGGCCGGGGAGCTGTTTTTT; cdr3_aa: CASSLDPRGGAGELFF
clone_size: NA; v_call: TRBV27; d_call: NA; j_call: TRBJ1-1; cdr3_nt: TGTGCCAGCAGATACGCAGGGCCGAACACTGAAGCTTTCTTT; cdr3_aa: CASRYAGPNTEAFF
clone_size: NA; v_call: TRBV4-3; d_call: NA; j_call: TRBJ1-3; cdr3_nt: TGCGCCAGCAGCCAAGCAGGGTCCGGTGGAAACACCATATATTTT; cdr3_aa: CASSQAGSGGNTIYF
clone_size: NA; v_call: TRBV19; d_call: NA; j_call: TRBJ2-7; cdr3_nt: TGTGCCAGTAGTCCCGCACTTGCAACCTACGAGCAGTACTTC; cdr3_aa: CASSPALATYEQYF